This T cell receptor beta chain was recovered during a study of T cell changes during pregnancy in multiple sclerosis. V lost 7 bases to trimming and J lost 2 bases; unmatched junction nucleotides: 8. This CDR3 region has 13 residues. From germline, CDR1 is GTSNPN and CDR2 SVGIG (reference sequence). The protocol was immunoSEQ multiplex PCR, while the TCRdb copy is restricted to in-frame clones and leaves out a portion. The sample includes under 45,000 clones, approximately 92% of them seen just once. This clone appeared once. The material sequenced was CD4+ T cells from peripheral blood mononuclear cells, taken in the first trimester of pregnancy. The genes are TRBV30 and TRBJ2-7; 7 nucleotides line up with TRBD1. The source is a female donor with multiple sclerosis, enrolled in a pregnancy study. The CDR3 region has the DNA TGTGCCTACACCCGGGACAGTACCTACGAGCAGTACTTC. Residues: CAYTRDSTYEQYF. The full variable domain, rest sourced from reference TRBV30 and TRBJ2-7, is SQTIHQWPATLVQPVGSPLSLECTVEGTSNPNLYWYRQAAGRGLQLLFYSVGIGQISSEVPQNLSASRPQDRQFILSSKKLLLSDSGFYLCAYTRDSTYEQYFGPGTRLTVT.